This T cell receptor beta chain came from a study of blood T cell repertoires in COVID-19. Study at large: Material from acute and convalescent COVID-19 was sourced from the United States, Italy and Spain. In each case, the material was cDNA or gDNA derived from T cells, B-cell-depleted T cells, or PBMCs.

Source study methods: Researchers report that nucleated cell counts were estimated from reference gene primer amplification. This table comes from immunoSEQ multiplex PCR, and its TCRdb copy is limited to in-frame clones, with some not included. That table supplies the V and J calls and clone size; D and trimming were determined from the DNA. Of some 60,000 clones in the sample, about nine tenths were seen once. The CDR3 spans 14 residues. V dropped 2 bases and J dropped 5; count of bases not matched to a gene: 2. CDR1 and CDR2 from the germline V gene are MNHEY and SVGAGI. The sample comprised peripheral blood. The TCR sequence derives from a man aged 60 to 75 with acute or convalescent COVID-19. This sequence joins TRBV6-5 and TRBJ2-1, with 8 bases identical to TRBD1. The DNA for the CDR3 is TGTGCCAGCAGTTACGGGACAGGTGACAATGAGCAGTTCTTC. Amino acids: CASSYGTGDNEQFF.